This TCR beta chain was documented in a study of spatial heterogeneity in lung cancer. Whole-study findings and limits: One measure, the expanded intratumoral alpha and beta TCR count, tracked tumor mutation counts.

This clonotype has at least ten counts. Its antigen is not identified. TCRdb itself ran the 5' RACE reads through MiXCR, one entry per CDR3 protein. The sample lists roughly 10,000 distinct CDR3 sequences, over 9.5% occurring once. The CDR3 runs 15 residues. With V trimmed by 6 bases and J by 1 base, 7 bases remained unmatched. In germline, CDR1 is DFQATT, CDR2 SNEGSKA (reference sequence). The time point: sample taken at primary tumor resection. V is TRBV20-1 and J is TRBJ1-5, with 9 bases aligning to TRBD1. This sample comprised lung tumor tissue, obtained at surgery. This clonotype was obtained from a female donor with early-stage non-small cell lung cancer. The CDR3 protein is CSALQGASSNQPQHF. The CDR3 DNA follows: TGCAGTGCCTTACAGGGGGCGTCAAGCAATCAGCCCCAGCATTTT.